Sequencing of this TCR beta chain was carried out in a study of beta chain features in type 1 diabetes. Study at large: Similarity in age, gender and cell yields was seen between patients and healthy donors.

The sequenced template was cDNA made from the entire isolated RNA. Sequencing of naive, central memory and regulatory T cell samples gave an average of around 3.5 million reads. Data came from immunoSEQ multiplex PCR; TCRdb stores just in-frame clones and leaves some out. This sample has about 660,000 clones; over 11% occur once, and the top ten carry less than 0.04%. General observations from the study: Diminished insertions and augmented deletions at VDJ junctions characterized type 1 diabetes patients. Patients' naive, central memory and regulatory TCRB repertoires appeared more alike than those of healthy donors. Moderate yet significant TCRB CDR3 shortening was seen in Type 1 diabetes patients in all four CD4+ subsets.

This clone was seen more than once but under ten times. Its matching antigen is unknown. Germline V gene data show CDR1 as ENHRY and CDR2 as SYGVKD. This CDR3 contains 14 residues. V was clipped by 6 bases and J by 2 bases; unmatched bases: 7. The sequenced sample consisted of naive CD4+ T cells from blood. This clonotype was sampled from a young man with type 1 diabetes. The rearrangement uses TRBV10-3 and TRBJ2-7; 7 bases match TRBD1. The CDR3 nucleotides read TGTGCCATCAGGGATAACAGGGGCCCCTACGAGCAGTACTTC. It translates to CAIRDNRGPYEQYF.